These T cell receptor beta chains were read from a single sample in a study of cytomegalovirus exposure and HLA in healthy donors. Some clones are missing from TCRdb's copy, which holds only in-frame ones; the method was immunoSEQ multiplex PCR. This sample's table reports about 88,000 clones. Source material: PBMCs. The receptor source for this set is a girl under 18 in good health and CMV-seropositive. Both conserved end residues are part of each CDR3. Fields, in order: CDR3 protein, CDR3 DNA, D gene, J gene, V gene, clone size. D genes are given only for firm matches. Some rows mark clone size as missing; the rest say once, few, many or name a class of expanded clone.

cdr3_aa: CASSTLRTGSNSPLHF
cdr3_nt: TGTGCCAGCAGTACCCTGAGGACAGGATCAAATTCACCCCTCCACTTT
d_call: TRBD1
j_call: TRBJ1-6
v_call: TRBV28
clone_size: -

cdr3_aa: CASSFTEISPRGGTEAFF
cdr3_nt: TGTGCCAGCAGTTTTACCGAAATCTCTCCACGGGGGGGGACTGAAGCTTTCTTT
d_call: -
j_call: TRBJ1-1
v_call: TRBV27
clone_size: -

cdr3_aa: CASSQPGQLQETQYF
cdr3_nt: TGCGCCAGCAGCCAACCGGGACAGCTCCAAGAGACCCAGTACTTC
d_call: TRBD1
j_call: TRBJ2-5
v_call: TRBV4-1
clone_size: -

cdr3_aa: CASSPRNGWAGNTIYF
cdr3_nt: TGTGCCAGCAGCCCGAGAAACGGGTGGGCTGGAAACACCATATATTTT
d_call: -
j_call: TRBJ1-3
v_call: TRBV7-2
clone_size: -

cdr3_aa: CASSARGQGNTEAFF
cdr3_nt: TGTGCCAGCAGTGCCAGAGGACAGGGTAACACTGAAGCTTTCTTT
d_call: TRBD1
j_call: TRBJ1-1
v_call: TRBV9
clone_size: -

cdr3_aa: CASSVRDGDYEQYF
cdr3_nt: TGTGCCAGTAGTGTCAGGGATGGGGACTACGAGCAGTACTTC
d_call: -
j_call: TRBJ2-7
v_call: TRBV19
clone_size: -

cdr3_aa: CASSERPRGAGQPQHF
cdr3_nt: TGTGCCAGCAGTGAAAGGCCCCGGGGGGCCGGCCAGCCCCAGCATTTT
d_call: -
j_call: TRBJ1-5
v_call: TRBV6-1
clone_size: -

cdr3_aa: CAWSAGTNHNTIYF
cdr3_nt: TGTGCCTGGAGTGCCGGGACTAACCACAACACCATATATTTT
d_call: -
j_call: TRBJ1-3
v_call: TRBV30
clone_size: -

cdr3_aa: CASRLGGGALNTGELFF
cdr3_nt: TGTGCCAGCAGGCTCGGCGGGGGCGCCCTGAACACCGGGGAGCTGTTTTTT
d_call: -
j_call: TRBJ2-2
v_call: TRBV2
clone_size: -

cdr3_aa: CASSPRTTNEKLFF
cdr3_nt: TGTGCCAGCAGCCCGAGAACGACTAATGAAAAACTGTTTTTT
d_call: -
j_call: TRBJ1-4
v_call: TRBV9
clone_size: -

cdr3_aa: CASSSPDSNYGYTF
cdr3_nt: TGTGCCAGCAGTTCTCCGGACAGTAACTATGGCTACACCTTC
d_call: -
j_call: TRBJ1-2
v_call: TRBV6-1
clone_size: -

cdr3_aa: CSVVGGNMNTEAFF
cdr3_nt: TGCAGCGTCGTGGGGGGAAACATGAACACTGAAGCTTTCTTT
d_call: -
j_call: TRBJ1-1
v_call: TRBV29-1
clone_size: -

cdr3_aa: CASSRRAGSTGELFF
cdr3_nt: TGTGCCAGTAGTAGGAGGGCTGGGAGCACCGGGGAGCTGTTTTTT
d_call: -
j_call: TRBJ2-2
v_call: TRBV19
clone_size: -

cdr3_aa: CASSRVNNYNTIYF
cdr3_nt: TGTGCCAGCAGCCGGGTCAACAATTATAACACCATATATTTT
d_call: -
j_call: TRBJ1-3
v_call: TRBV7-2
clone_size: -

cdr3_aa: CASSQTGDTEAFF
cdr3_nt: TGCGCCAGCAGCCAGACAGGGGACACTGAAGCTTTCTTT
d_call: TRBD1
j_call: TRBJ1-1
v_call: TRBV4-3
clone_size: -

cdr3_aa: CASSLDQGAHYEQYF
cdr3_nt: TGTGCCAGCAGCTTAGATCAGGGGGCACACTACGAGCAGTACTTC
d_call: TRBD1
j_call: TRBJ2-7
v_call: TRBV11-2
clone_size: -

cdr3_aa: CSVEGLAGGSRVQYF
cdr3_nt: TGCAGCGTTGAAGGACTAGCGGGAGGCTCAAGGGTTCAGTACTTC
d_call: TRBD2
j_call: TRBJ2-4
v_call: TRBV29-1
clone_size: -

cdr3_aa: CASSDQDSSYGYTF
cdr3_nt: TGTGCCAGCAGCGACCAGGACAGTTCCTATGGCTACACCTTC
d_call: -
j_call: TRBJ1-2
v_call: TRBV9
clone_size: -

cdr3_aa: CASSQARTGSGNTIYF
cdr3_nt: TGCGCCAGCAGTCAAGCTCGGACAGGCTCTGGAAACACCATATATTTT
d_call: TRBD1
j_call: TRBJ1-3
v_call: TRBV4-3
clone_size: -

cdr3_aa: CASSTFGTGHQPQHF
cdr3_nt: TGTGCCAGTAGTACCTTTGGGACAGGTCATCAGCCCCAGCATTTT
d_call: TRBD1
j_call: TRBJ1-5
v_call: TRBV19
clone_size: -

cdr3_aa: CASSQGLRNTEAFF
cdr3_nt: TGCGCCAGCAGCCAAGGCCTTAGGAACACTGAAGCTTTCTTT
d_call: -
j_call: TRBJ1-1
v_call: TRBV4-3
clone_size: -

cdr3_aa: CASSRTGGAYNEQFF
cdr3_nt: TGTGCCAGCAGTCGAACCGGGGGGGCCTACAATGAGCAGTTCTTC
d_call: TRBD2
j_call: TRBJ2-1
v_call: TRBV7-3
clone_size: -

cdr3_aa: CASSLVGVTDTQYF
cdr3_nt: TGTGCCAGCAGCTTAGTCGGAGTTACAGATACGCAGTATTTT
d_call: -
j_call: TRBJ2-3
v_call: TRBV7-9
clone_size: -

cdr3_aa: CASSDRGYTGELFF
cdr3_nt: TGTGCCAGCAGTGATCGGGGATACACCGGGGAGCTGTTTTTT
d_call: -
j_call: TRBJ2-2
v_call: TRBV2
clone_size: -

cdr3_aa: CASSLRAFSTEAFF
cdr3_nt: TGTGCCAGCAGCCTCAGGGCTTTTAGCACTGAAGCTTTCTTT
d_call: -
j_call: TRBJ1-1
v_call: TRBV14
clone_size: -

cdr3_aa: CASRQGITGELFF
cdr3_nt: TGTGCCAGCCGACAGGGAATAACCGGGGAGCTGTTTTTT
d_call: TRBD1
j_call: TRBJ2-2
v_call: TRBV19
clone_size: -

cdr3_aa: CASSLGDAYSNQPQHF
cdr3_nt: TGTGCCAGCAGCTTAGGAGATGCCTATAGCAATCAGCCCCAGCATTTT
d_call: -
j_call: TRBJ1-5
v_call: TRBV11-3
clone_size: -

cdr3_aa: CAYTPGGWNSPLHF
cdr3_nt: TGTGCCTATACCCCTGGGGGCTGGAATTCACCCCTCCACTTT
d_call: -
j_call: TRBJ1-6
v_call: TRBV30
clone_size: -

cdr3_aa: CASSFAPGAGEQYF
cdr3_nt: TGTGCCAGCAGCTTTGCCCCAGGGGCTGGGGAGCAGTACTTC
d_call: -
j_call: TRBJ2-7
v_call: TRBV5-5
clone_size: -

cdr3_aa: CASSLGDINRYF
cdr3_nt: TGCGCCAGCAGCTTGGGAGACATCAACCGGTACTTC
d_call: -
j_call: TRBJ2-7
v_call: TRBV5-1
clone_size: -

cdr3_aa: CASTPSLTGELFF
cdr3_nt: TGTGCCAGCACCCCATCACTAACCGGGGAGCTGTTTTTT
d_call: -
j_call: TRBJ2-2
v_call: TRBV5-4
clone_size: medium-sized

cdr3_aa: CASSVAPGGRDTQYF
cdr3_nt: TGTGCCAGCAGCGTAGCCCCCGGGGGGCGGGATACGCAGTATTTT
d_call: -
j_call: TRBJ2-3
v_call: TRBV9
clone_size: -

cdr3_aa: CASSQGGQAYTEAFF
cdr3_nt: TGTGCCAGCAGCCAAGGGGGACAGGCTTACACTGAAGCTTTCTTT
d_call: TRBD1
j_call: TRBJ1-1
v_call: TRBV4-2
clone_size: -

cdr3_aa: CASSHTGPLYDEQFF
cdr3_nt: TGTGCCAGCAGTCATACCGGTCCCCTTTATGATGAGCAGTTCTTC
d_call: -
j_call: TRBJ2-1
v_call: TRBV7-9
clone_size: -